The 32 T cell receptor beta chains below all came from one sample that was sequenced in a study of T cell repertoires in cytomegalovirus infection. For these TCRs, the target antigens are not known. MiXCR was run by TCRdb on the reads, yielding one entry per CDR3 protein. This sample has nearly 700,000 distinct CDR3 sequences, with roughly 33% found just once. The sequencing used cultured PBMCs, collected from culture after CMV antigen stimulation. The receptors stem from a human donor in good health (CMV status not recorded). Some clones in this sample may be carry-over from other donors' samples.

The chain employs TRBV4-3 and TRBJ2-1; 10 nucleotides match TRBD2. Looked up from germline, CDR1 is LGHNA and CDR2 is YSLEER. This CDR3 is built from 16 residues. J gave up 2 bases and V 4 bases, and 5 bases lay outside the gene matches. This chain's CDR3 is CASSRGTSATYNEQFF. The CDR3 bases are TGCGCCAGCAGCCGGGGGACTAGCGCTACCTACAATGAGCAGTTCTTC.

This clonotype was counted a few times. This chain connects TRBV11-2 to TRBJ1-5; D not resolved. The length of the CDR3 is 17 residues. CDR1 and CDR2 from the germline V gene are SGHAT and FQNNGV. The V end lost 5 bases, the J end lost 3 bases, and 20 bases lay between the germline ends. The CDR3 DNA reads TGTGCCAGCAGCCCGTACCTCCTACCCTTGGCCAATCAGCCCCAGCATTTT. Amino acids: CASSPYLLPLANQPQHF.

This clonotype was detected only a few times. The chain recombines TRBV7-9 with TRBJ2-1, with 13 bases aligning to TRBD2. Looked up from germline, CDR1 is SEHNR and CDR2 is FQNEAQ (reference sequence). V was clipped by 5 bases and J by 7 bases; unmatched bases: 5. The CDR3 runs to 15 residues. The CDR3 DNA follows: TGTGCCAGCAGCATTGGGACTAGCGGGACGAATGAGCAGTTCTTC. This codes for CASSIGTSGTNEQFF.

The chain joins TRBV11-2 to TRBJ2-5; 9 bases agree with TRBD1. Trimming removed 5 bases from V and 1 base from J; junction bases left unmatched: 5. The germline V gene has CDR1 SGHAT and CDR2 FQNNGV. This CDR3 contains 15 residues. CDR3 in amino acids: CASSPLDRGQETQYF. CDR3 in DNA: TGTGCCAGCAGCCCGCTGGACAGGGGCCAAGAGACCCAGTACTTC.

A few counts support this clonotype. The rearrangement links TRBV7-9 to TRBJ2-7, with a tentative D call TRBD2 (6 bases). The CDR3 spans 17 residues. V was pared by 6 bases and J by 3 bases, with 24 bases between. Germline V CDR1 and CDR2: SEHNR, FQNEAQ (reference sequence). CDR3 sequence: CASSPPGLLKSLYEQYF. Written as DNA, the CDR3 is TGTGCCAGCAGTCCCCCGGGACTCCTAAAATCCCTCTACGAGCAGTACTTC.

This chain joins TRBV11-2 and TRBJ2-3; 10 nucleotides align to TRBD2. The V segment lost 0 bases and the J segment 4 bases; nucleotides outside the gene matches: 7. This CDR3 region has 17 residues. Germline CDR1 is SGHAT and CDR2 is FQNNGV. CDR3 nucleotide sequence: TGTGCCAGCAGCTTAGATTGGCTAGCGGGAGAGCCAGATACGCAGTATTTT. Protein product: CASSLDWLAGEPDTQYF.

The rearrangement links TRBV4-1 to TRBJ2-7, with a possible D match to TRBD2 (6 bases). V lost 0 bases and J 4 bases, leaving 16 bases between the germline ends. Germline values: CDR1 MGHRA, CDR2 YSYEKL. The CDR3 totals 16 residues. DNA of the CDR3: TGCGCCAGCAGCCAAGAAATCGGAGGGGCTGGGTACGAGCAGTACTTC. Encoded protein: CASSQEIGGAGYEQYF.

This clonotype has only a few counts. This sequence joins TRBV28 and TRBJ2-5; no clear D gene. The CDR3 runs to 12 residues. Germline V gene data show CDR1 as MDHEN and CDR2 as SYDVKM. The germline V and J ends were trimmed by 4 bases and 9 bases, with 12 bases remaining between them. The CDR3 DNA follows: TGTGCCAGCAGTTCCCCCCTAACGGCCCAGTACTTC. It yields the protein CASSSPLTAQYF.

This clonotype was seen at least ten times. The CDR3, as DNA: TGTGCCAGCAGGGACCTCCGGGGGGCAAGTGGCTACACCTTC. Translated, it gives CASRDLRGASGYTF. The chain is built from TRBV7-2 and TRBJ1-2, with a possible D match to TRBD1 (6 bases). Trimming left V 6 bases short and J 7 bases short, with 18 bases between. The CDR3 is 14 residues long. Germline lookup yields CDR1 SGHTA and CDR2 FQGNSA.

This clonotype has just a few counts. The CDR3 DNA reads as TGCAGTGCTAGAGGCGGCAGCACCTATGGCTACACCTTC. Its translation: CSARGGSTYGYTF. The gene calls are TRBV20-1 and TRBJ1-2; D call uncertain. The CDR3 runs to 13 residues. Trimming pared 1 base from V and 4 bases from J, leaving 10 bases between. Germline V gives CDR1 DFQATT, CDR2 SNEGSKA (reference sequence).

This chain links TRBV20-1 with TRBJ1-4; the match to TRBD1 covers 10 bases. The CDR3 has 17 amino acids. In germline, CDR1 is DFQATT, CDR2 SNEGSKA (reference sequence). Trimming cost V 3 bases and J 3 bases; bases outside gene matches: 10. Here the CDR3 DNA reads TGCAGTGCTAGGTCCGGGGACAGGGGTAGCTCTAATGAAAAACTGTTTTTT. The encoded protein is CSARSGDRGSSNEKLFF.

To note about this clonotype: Sequence at one end of the junction differs from germline and may be a read error. This chain uses TRBV19 with TRBJ2-7; 8 bases align to TRBD2. The CDR3 has 15 residues. Germline V gives CDR1 LNHDA, CDR2 SQIVND (reference sequence). CDR3: CTSSPARGAYYEQYF. The CDR3 DNA sequence: TGTACCAGTAGCCCCGCGCGGGGGGCGTACTACGAGCAGTACTTC.

The rearrangement uses TRBV7-6 and TRBJ2-7, with TRBD1 matching over 8 bases. The CDR3 has 15 amino acids. The germline CDR1 and CDR2 sequences are SGHVS and FNYEAQ. Losses at the gene ends were 4 bases for V and 3 bases for J; bases not matched to a gene: 8. The CDR3 sequence: CASSSGGTGYYEQYF. The CDR3 DNA reads as TGTGCCAGCAGCTCTGGAGGGACAGGTTACTACGAGCAGTACTTC.

This clonotype has more than one count but fewer than ten. This may come from a read error, since a much larger clone is one base off. This chain joins TRBV6-6 and TRBJ1-2; no firm D call. Germline assignment: CDR1 MNHNY and CDR2 SVGAGI (reference sequence). V gave up 7 bases and J gave up 0 bases, with 6 bases separating them. This CDR3 has 12 amino acids. This chain's CDR3 is CASNRANYGYTF. The CDR3 coding sequence is TGTGCCAGCAACCGAGCTAACTATGGCTACACCTTC.

This sequence joins TRBV11-3 and TRBJ2-1, with D unresolved. This CDR3 spans 13 amino acids. The germline V gene encodes CDR1 SGHNT and CDR2 YENEEA. With 0 bases removed from V and 9 bases from J, the gap between germline ends came to 9 bases. DNA for the CDR3: TGTGCCAGCAGCTTAGATTTTTTGGGTGAGCAGTTCTTC. It translates to CASSLDFLGEQFF.

This clonotype was seen more than once but under ten times. This chain connects TRBV4-1 to TRBJ1-1, with 7 bases fitting TRBD1. V shed 4 bases, J shed 1 base, and the junction held 15 bases outside the gene matches. The CDR3 runs to 18 residues. Germline V lookup: CDR1 MGHRA, CDR2 YSYEKL. In nucleotides, the CDR3 is TGCGCCAGCAGCCTAGACAGCCCACAGGGGTTAGCGAACACTGAAGCTTTCTTT. Its translation: CASSLDSPQGLANTEAFF.

This clonotype was counted at least ten times. The chain employs TRBV7-2 and TRBJ2-1; 8 nucleotides align to TRBD2. V dropped 3 bases and J dropped 10; count of bases not matched to a gene: 11. The CDR3 has 15 amino acids. Germline CDR1 is SGHTA and CDR2 is FQGNSA. CDR3 nucleotide sequence: TGTGCCAGCAGCTTTGCGGGAGGATCTCTCTCCGAGCAGTTCTTC. Its translation is CASSFAGGSLSEQFF.

This clonotype was seen a handful of times. The chain has TRBV5-1 and TRBJ1-1; maybe TRBD1 (6 bases). This CDR3 comprises 12 residues. The V and J ends lost 5 bases and 4 bases respectively, with 9 bases between them. CDR1 and CDR2 from the germline V gene are SGHRS and YFSETQ. DNA for the CDR3: TGCGCCAGCAGGGGGGGCACCACTGAAGCTTTCTTT. Translating it yields CASRGGTTEAFF.

The chain links TRBV19 to TRBJ1-4, with D possibly matching TRBD1 (6 bases). CDR3 length equals 13 residues. Germline values: CDR1 LNHDA, CDR2 SQIVND (reference sequence). V lost 10 bases, J lost 8 bases, and 17 bases lay in between. CDR3 region: CATRGGPHEKLFF. The CDR3 region has the DNA TGTGCCACGAGAGGGGGGCCGCACGAAAAACTGTTTTTT.

This clonotype came up a few times. Here the CDR3 DNA reads TGTGCCAGCACCCCCCGAGCGACCACCGATACGCAGTATTTT. Its protein product is CASTPRATTDTQYF. The chain links TRBV6-2 or TRBV6-3 to TRBJ2-3; D remains unclear. This CDR3 contains 14 residues. Germline V gives CDR1 MNHEY, CDR2 SVGEGT. Trimming took 7 bases from V and 6 from J, leaving 17 bases between them.

The chain recombines TRBV6-1 with TRBJ2-7; 7 bases are a match to TRBD2. Germline values: CDR1 MNHNS, CDR2 SASEGT. Unmatched junction bases numbered 4, after V lost 6 bases and J lost 2 bases. There are 13 residues in the CDR3. The CDR3 sequence: CASRRGKTYEQYF. The DNA for the CDR3 is TGTGCCAGCAGGCGGGGGAAAACCTACGAGCAGTACTTC.

This sequence joins TRBV20-1 and TRBJ1-5; D unresolved. The CDR3 is 14 amino acids. V lost 5 bases and J 2 bases, leaving 13 bases between the germline ends. Germline V gives CDR1 DFQATT, CDR2 SNEGSKA (reference sequence). In nucleotides, the CDR3 is TGCAGTGCTCTCACGACTGACGGCAATCAGCCCCAGCATTTT. Amino acid sequence: CSALTTDGNQPQHF.

The chain combines TRBV20-1 with TRBJ1-2; D gene uncertain. CDR1 is DFQATT, CDR2 SNEGSKA, per germline (reference sequence). This CDR3 region has 13 residues. With 0 bases removed from V and 6 bases from J, the gap between germline ends came to 11 bases. For the CDR3, the DNA is TGCAGTGCTAGAGATCGAGGGAGGGATGGCTACACCTTC. Its protein is CSARDRGRDGYTF.

The rearrangement joins TRBV15 to TRBJ2-3; D gene ambiguous. V was trimmed by 1 base and J by 2 bases, leaving 10 bases between them. CDR3 length equals 15 residues. CDR1 LNHNV and CDR2 YYDKDF come from the germline V gene (reference sequence). The CDR3 is CATSRVLIPTDTQYF. CDR3 DNA sequence: TGTGCCACCAGCAGAGTTCTCATCCCCACAGATACGCAGTATTTT.

With respect to this clonotype: The germline gene is not matched at one end of the junction; a read error may be the cause. The chain combines TRBV19 with TRBJ1-2; no clear D. Germline CDR1 and CDR2: LNHDA and SQIVND (reference sequence). The CDR3 runs to 12 residues. This CDR3 reads CARSIRPARLTF. The CDR3 DNA reads TGTGCCAGAAGTATTAGGCCGGCCAGGCTCACCTTC.

The chain links TRBV12-3 or TRBV12-4 to TRBJ2-1, with 7 positions matching TRBD2. The CDR3 covers 15 residues. The V and J ends lost 6 bases and 5 bases, in that order; junction bases with no gene match: 10. The CDR3: CASSSEARGNNEQFF. CDR3 DNA sequence: TGTGCCAGCAGCTCCGAGGCGCGGGGGAACAATGAGCAGTTCTTC.

The genes are TRBV7-9 and TRBJ2-3; D call uncertain. Trimming stripped 9 bases from V and 4 bases from J, with 8 bases between. The germline V gene has CDR1 SEHNR and CDR2 FQNEAQ (reference sequence). This CDR3 region has 11 residues. As DNA, the CDR3 is TGTGCCAGTTTCGTCTCAGATACGCAGTATTTT. Protein product: CASFVSDTQYF.

The table lists this clonotype with a few counts. The rearrangement joins TRBV28 to TRBJ1-6; D not resolved. V lost 3 bases, J lost 0 bases, and 15 bases lay in between. The length of the CDR3 is 18 residues. From germline, CDR1 is MDHEN and CDR2 SYDVKM. The CDR3 spells CASSFLPGRASYNSPLHF. The CDR3 DNA follows: TGTGCCAGCAGTTTCTTGCCTGGGCGTGCCTCCTATAATTCACCCCTCCACTTT.

For this clonotype: The CDR3 does not end in the conserved phenylalanine or tryptophan, so this is likely a read error. Because the CDR3's place on the DNA is in doubt, the DNA is left out and the CDR3 is given as listed by TCRdb. The chain couples TRBV7-2 to TRBJ2-5. The germline V gene encodes CDR1 SGHTA and CDR2 FQGNSA. The CDR3 spans 13 residues, counting both ends. The CDR3 region is CASSLPLQETPYC.

The chain combines TRBV10-3 with TRBJ1-4; 12 bases line up with TRBD1. Germline lookup yields CDR1 ENHRY and CDR2 SYGVKD. V gave up 3 bases and J gave up 5 bases; unmatched junction bases: 13. This CDR3 is built from 19 residues. DNA of the CDR3: TGTGCCATCAGTGAACGCGGTCCCGGGACAGGGGGCGGGAATGAAAAACTGTTTTTT. Its protein product is CAISERGPGTGGGNEKLFF.

V gene TRBV4-3 combines with J gene TRBJ2-1; 8 bases map to TRBD2. The trim removed 5 bases at V and 4 bases at J, leaving 4 bases unmatched. This CDR3 comprises 14 residues. Germline CDR1 reads LGHNA; CDR2 reads YSLEER. CDR3 amino acids: CASSKAGEYNEQFF. In nucleotides, the CDR3 is TGCGCCAGCAGCAAAGCGGGAGAGTACAATGAGCAGTTCTTC.

The chain uses TRBV10-3 and TRBJ2-7; possibly TRBD1 or TRBD2 for D (5 bases each). In germline, CDR1 is ENHRY, CDR2 SYGVKD. CDR3 length equals 15 residues. With 0 bases removed from V and 5 bases from J, the gap between germline ends came to 14 bases. CDR3 sequence (DNA): TGTGCCATCAGTGAGTCGAAGGGGAGAGGCGACGAGCAGTACTTC. Protein sequence: CAISESKGRGDEQYF.